In its sample, the clone carrying this TCR beta chain was seen many times. Its specificity is not known. This entry belongs to a study of molecular identifiers for immune sequencing clone quantification. Study information: Replicates involved a five-way split of RNA from about 20,000 or 100,000 naive CD8 cells, with sequencing of four.

Study-wide results and limits: Underestimation of highly expanded clone sizes could arise where identical TCR molecules share a barcode. Clonotypes topping 20 RNA copies carried over 99% of effector molecules but under 1% of naive ones.

The bulk TCR libraries were made with methods described before and with listed TCR primers. A single record per CDR3 protein comes from TCRdb applying MiXCR to the PCR reads. The data show 250,000 to 400,000 distinct CDR3 sequences, about a fifth seen once. There are 16 residues in the CDR3. Trimming cost V 6 bases and J 2 bases; bases outside gene matches: 9. Per germline, CDR1 MDHEN and CDR2 SYDVKM. This TCR was sampled from a human donor in good health. Some libraries in this study had Jurkat cell RNA spiked in. Sequences were obtained from naive CD8+ T cells from blood, with Jurkat cell RNA spiked in. Specified subset: FACS-sorted CD8+CD4-CCR7+CD45RA+ naive T cells. The rearrangement joins TRBV28 to TRBJ1-2, with 10 bases matching TRBD1. DNA of the CDR3: TGTGCCAGCAGCCCTCACGACAGGGGGCGCAACTATGGCTACACCTTC. It is translated as CASSPHDRGRNYGYTF.